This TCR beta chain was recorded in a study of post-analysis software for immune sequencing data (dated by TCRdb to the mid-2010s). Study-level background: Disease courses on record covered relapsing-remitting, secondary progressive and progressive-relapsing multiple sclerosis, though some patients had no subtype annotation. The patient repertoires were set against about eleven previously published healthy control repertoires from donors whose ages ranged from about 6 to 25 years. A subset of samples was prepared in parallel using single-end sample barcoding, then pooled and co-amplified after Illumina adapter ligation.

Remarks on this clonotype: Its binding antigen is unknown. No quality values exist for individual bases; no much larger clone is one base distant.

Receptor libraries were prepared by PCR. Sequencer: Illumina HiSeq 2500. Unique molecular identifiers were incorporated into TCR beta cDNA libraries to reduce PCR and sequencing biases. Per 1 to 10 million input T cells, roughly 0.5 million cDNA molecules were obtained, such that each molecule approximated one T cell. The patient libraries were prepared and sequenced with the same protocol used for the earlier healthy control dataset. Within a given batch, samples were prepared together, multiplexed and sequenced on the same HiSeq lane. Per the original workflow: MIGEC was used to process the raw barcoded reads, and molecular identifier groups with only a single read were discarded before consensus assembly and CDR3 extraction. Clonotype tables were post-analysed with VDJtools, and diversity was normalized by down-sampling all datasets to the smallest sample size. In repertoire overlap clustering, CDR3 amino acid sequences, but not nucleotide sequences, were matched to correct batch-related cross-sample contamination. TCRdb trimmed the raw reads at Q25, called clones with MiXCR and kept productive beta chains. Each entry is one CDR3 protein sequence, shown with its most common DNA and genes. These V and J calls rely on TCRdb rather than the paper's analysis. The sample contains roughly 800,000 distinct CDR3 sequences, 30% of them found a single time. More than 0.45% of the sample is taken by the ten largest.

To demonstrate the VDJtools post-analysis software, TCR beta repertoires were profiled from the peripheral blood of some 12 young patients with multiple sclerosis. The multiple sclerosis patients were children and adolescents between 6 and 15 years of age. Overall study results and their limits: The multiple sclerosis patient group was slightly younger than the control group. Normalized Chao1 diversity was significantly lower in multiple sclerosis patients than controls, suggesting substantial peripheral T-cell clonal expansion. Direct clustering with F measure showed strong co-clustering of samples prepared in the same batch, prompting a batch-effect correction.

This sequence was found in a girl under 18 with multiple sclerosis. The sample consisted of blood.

The base sequence is TGCAGTGCTAGAGATAGAAAGGCCCGCCCTACTAGCACAGATACGCAGTATTTT. It translates as CSARDRKARPTSTDTQYF. This chain joins TRBV20-1 to TRBJ2-3; no D segment can be confidently identified. The junction carries 19 bases between V and J, which are trimmed by 0 bases and 0 bases respectively. CDR1 and CDR2 are read off the germline V gene (reference sequence) as DFQATT and SNEGSKA. The CDR3 holds 18 amino acids from the cysteine to the phenylalanine. The sequence is cut down to CDR3 DNA, 54 bases in frame from base 1.